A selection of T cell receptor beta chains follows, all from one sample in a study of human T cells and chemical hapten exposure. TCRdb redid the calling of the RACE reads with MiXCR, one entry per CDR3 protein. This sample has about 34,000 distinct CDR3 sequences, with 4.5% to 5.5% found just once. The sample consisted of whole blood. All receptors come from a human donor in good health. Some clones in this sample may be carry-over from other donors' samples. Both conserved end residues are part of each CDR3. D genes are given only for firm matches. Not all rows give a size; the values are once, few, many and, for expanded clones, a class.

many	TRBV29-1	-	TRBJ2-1	CSGSQPDRRNEQFF	TGCAGCGGTAGCCAGCCTGACAGGCGGAATGAGCAGTTCTTC
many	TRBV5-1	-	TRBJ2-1	CASSLVQASSYNEQFF	TGCGCCAGCAGCTTGGTGCAGGCGAGCTCCTACAATGAGCAGTTCTTC
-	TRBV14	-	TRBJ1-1	CASSQGHMNTEAFF	TGTGCCAGCAGCCAAGGACATATGAACACTGAAGCTTTCTTT
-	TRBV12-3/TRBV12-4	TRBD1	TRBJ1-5	CASSPQGTNQPQHF	TGTGCCAGCAGTCCACAGGGGACTAATCAGCCCCAGCATTTT
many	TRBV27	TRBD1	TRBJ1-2	CARQDSTGRGLDGYTF	TGTGCCAGACAAGACTCGACAGGGAGGGGGCTAGATGGCTACACCTTC
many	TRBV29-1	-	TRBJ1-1	CSVEKGQLNTEAFF	TGCAGCGTTGAAAAGGGGCAGTTGAACACTGAAGCTTTCTTT
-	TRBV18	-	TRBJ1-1	CASSSGAASTEAFF	TGTGCCAGCTCATCAGGGGCGGCTAGCACTGAAGCTTTCTTT
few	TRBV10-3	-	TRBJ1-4	CATRDDRFVGEKLFF	TGTGCCACCCGGGATGACAGGTTCGTCGGTGAAAAACTGTTTTTT
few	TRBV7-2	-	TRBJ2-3	CASSLAPGLTDTQYF	TGTGCCAGCAGCTTAGCGCCGGGCCTCACAGATACGCAGTATTTT
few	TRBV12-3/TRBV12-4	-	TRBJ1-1	CASSFRGGNEAFF	TGTGCCAGCAGTTTCAGGGGTGGGAATGAAGCTTTCTTT
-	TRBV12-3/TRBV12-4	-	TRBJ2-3	CASRASVSTDTQYF	TGTGCCAGCAGGGCCAGCGTTAGCACAGATACGCAGTATTTT
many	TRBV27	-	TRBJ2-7	CASSLAHPNSYEQYF	TGTGCCAGCAGTTTAGCACACCCCAACTCCTACGAGCAGTACTTC
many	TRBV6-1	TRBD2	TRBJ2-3	CASSTQLAGGTDTQYF	TGTGCCAGCAGTACCCAACTAGCGGGGGGCACAGATACGCAGTATTTT
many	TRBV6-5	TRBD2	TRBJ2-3	CASSSGMGPDTQYF	TGTGCCAGCAGCAGCGGGATGGGGCCAGATACGCAGTATTTT
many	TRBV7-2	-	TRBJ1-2	CASSPRSTGGYTF	TGTGCCAGCAGCCCGCGTTCAACTGGAGGCTACACCTTC
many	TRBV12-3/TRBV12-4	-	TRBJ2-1	CASSSVGGSYNEQFF	TGTGCCAGCAGTTCAGTGGGGGGCAGCTACAATGAGCAGTTCTTC
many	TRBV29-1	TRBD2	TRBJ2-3	CSVETSGSTDTQYF	TGCAGCGTTGAAACTAGCGGTAGCACAGATACGCAGTATTTT
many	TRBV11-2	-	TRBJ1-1	CASSFSGVNTEAFF	TGTGCCAGCAGCTTTTCTGGAGTGAACACTGAAGCTTTCTTT
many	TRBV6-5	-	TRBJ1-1	CASTTGREATEAFF	TGTGCCAGCACAACGGGCAGGGAAGCCACTGAAGCTTTCTTT
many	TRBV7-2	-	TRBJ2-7	CASSSWPTRRSEQYF	TGTGCCAGCAGCTCTTGGCCCACGAGGCGGAGCGAGCAGTACTTC
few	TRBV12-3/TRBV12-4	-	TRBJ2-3	CASSLDSEKGTQYF	TGTGCCAGCAGTTTAGATTCTGAGAAGGGTACGCAGTATTTT
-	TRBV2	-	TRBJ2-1	CASAQDSNEQFF	TGTGCCAGCGCCCAAGACTCCAATGAGCAGTTCTTC
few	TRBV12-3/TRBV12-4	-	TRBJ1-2	CASSSQQGRYTF	TGTGCCAGCAGTTCCCAACAGGGCCGCTACACCTTC
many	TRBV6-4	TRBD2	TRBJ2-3	CASSDIAGGPTDTQYF	TGTGCCAGCAGTGACATTGCGGGGGGGCCAACAGATACGCAGTATTTT
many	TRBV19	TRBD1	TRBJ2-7	CASSIGGIGQGTYEQYF	TGTGCCAGTAGTATCGGTGGTATAGGACAGGGGACCTACGAGCAGTACTTC
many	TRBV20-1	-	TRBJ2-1	CSALRGYEQFF	TGCAGTGCTCTCAGGGGTTATGAGCAGTTCTTC
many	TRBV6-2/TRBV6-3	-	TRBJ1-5	CASSYTARGQPQHF	TGTGCCAGCAGTTATACCGCACGCGGTCAGCCCCAGCATTTT
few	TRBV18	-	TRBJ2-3	CASSPPAGITDTQYF	TGTGCCAGCTCACCACCAGCAGGGATCACAGATACGCAGTATTTT
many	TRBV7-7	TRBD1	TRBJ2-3	CASSKDRTTDTQYF	TGTGCCAGCAGCAAGGACAGGACCACAGATACGCAGTATTTT
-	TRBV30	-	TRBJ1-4	CAWSRGADEKLFF	TGTGCCTGGAGTCGGGGGGCAGATGAAAAACTGTTTTTT
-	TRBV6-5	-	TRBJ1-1	CAHSESHSAEAFF	TGTGCCCACTCGGAATCTCATAGTGCTGAAGCTTTCTTT
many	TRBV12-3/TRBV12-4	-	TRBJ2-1	CASSLLAWGRNNEQFF	TGTGCCAGCAGCCTCCTGGCATGGGGGAGGAACAATGAGCAGTTCTTC
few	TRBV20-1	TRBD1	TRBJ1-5	CSARGTGPNNQPQHF	TGCAGTGCCCGAGGGACAGGGCCTAACAATCAGCCCCAGCATTTT
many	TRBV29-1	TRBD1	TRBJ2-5	CSVGQRQETQYF	TGCAGCGTGGGACAGCGACAAGAGACCCAGTACTTC
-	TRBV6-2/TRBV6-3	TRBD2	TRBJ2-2	CASSEGLAAGELFF	TGTGCCAGCAGTGAAGGACTAGCGGCCGGGGAGCTGTTTTTT
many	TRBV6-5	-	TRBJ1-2	CASSYSVVGPGANYGYTF	TGTGCCAGCAGTTACTCTGTGGTCGGCCCCGGAGCTAACTATGGCTACACCTTC
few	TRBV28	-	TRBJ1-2	CASSTPTKDNSF	TGTGCCAGCAGCACCCCCACCAAGGACAACAGCTTC
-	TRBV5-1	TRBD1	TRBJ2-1	CASSFPTGGSNDEQFF	TGCGCCAGCAGCTTTCCAACAGGGGGCTCTAACGATGAGCAGTTCTTC
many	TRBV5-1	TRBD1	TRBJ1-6	CASSLGTGRSPLHF	TGCGCCAGCAGCTTGGGGACAGGGAGATCACCCCTCCACTTT
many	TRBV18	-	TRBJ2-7	CASSVDRSYEQYF	TGTGCCAGCTCAGTCGACAGGTCCTACGAGCAGTACTTC
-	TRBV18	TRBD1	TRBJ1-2	CASSLGQGQTSYGYTF	TGTGCCAGCTCACTTGGACAGGGACAAACCTCGTATGGCTACACCTTC
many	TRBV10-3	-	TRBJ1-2	CAITSPGPIYGYTF	TGTGCCATCACCTCGCCCGGGCCGATCTATGGCTACACCTTC
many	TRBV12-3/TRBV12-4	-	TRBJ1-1	CASSLWGYEAFF	TGTGCCAGCAGTTTATGGGGGTATGAGGCTTTCTTT
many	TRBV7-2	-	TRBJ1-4	CASSPPGGYEKLFF	TGTGCCAGCAGCCCCCCTGGGGGTTATGAAAAACTGTTTTTT
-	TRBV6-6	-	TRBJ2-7	CASSYSGGAGAGEQYF	TGTGCCAGCAGTTACTCGGGGGGGGCAGGGGCGGGCGAGCAGTACTTC
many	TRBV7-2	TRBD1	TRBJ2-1	CASSQRSAQPGQGSNEQFF	TGTGCCAGCAGCCAAAGGAGCGCACAACCGGGACAGGGGAGCAATGAGCAGTTCTTC